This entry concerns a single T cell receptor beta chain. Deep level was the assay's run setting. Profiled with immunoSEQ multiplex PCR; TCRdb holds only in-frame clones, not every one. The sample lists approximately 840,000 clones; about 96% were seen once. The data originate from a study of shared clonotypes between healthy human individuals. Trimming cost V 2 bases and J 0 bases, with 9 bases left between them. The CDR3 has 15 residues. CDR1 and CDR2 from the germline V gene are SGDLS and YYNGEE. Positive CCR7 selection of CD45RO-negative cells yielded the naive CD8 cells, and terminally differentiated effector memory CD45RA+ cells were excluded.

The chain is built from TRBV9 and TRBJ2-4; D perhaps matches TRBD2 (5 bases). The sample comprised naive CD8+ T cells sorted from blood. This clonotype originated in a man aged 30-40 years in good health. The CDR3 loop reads CASSVSGLAKNIQYF. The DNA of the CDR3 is TGTGCCAGCAGCGTGAGCGGCCTAGCCAAAAACATTCAGTACTTC.